The sample holds a few counts of the clone carrying this T cell receptor beta chain. Its target is unknown. This CDR3 has 14 amino acids. Germline V gene data show CDR1 as LNHNV and CDR2 as YYDKDF (reference sequence). Germline trimming cut 2 bases from V and 4 bases from J; bases unmatched to any gene: 4. TCRdb re-called the RT-PCR reads with MiXCR, one entry per CDR3 protein. The sample has about 570,000 distinct CDR3 sequences, about 12% seen once; the top ten hold roughly 10%. The data were taken from a study of response to subunit inactivated influenza vaccine. Notes on the study in general: Only a handful of new T cells, the authors suggested, are recruited with each seasonal influenza vaccination.

The J gene is TRBJ2-5, the V gene TRBV15, with 7 bases that match TRBD2. The specimen was PBMCs from blood, collected on the day of vaccination. This sequence was found in a man aged 50-59 years who received an inactivated influenza vaccine. The CDR3: CATSRLTSLETQYF. The CDR3 nucleotides read TGTGCCACCAGCAGACTGACTAGCTTAGAGACCCAGTACTTC.